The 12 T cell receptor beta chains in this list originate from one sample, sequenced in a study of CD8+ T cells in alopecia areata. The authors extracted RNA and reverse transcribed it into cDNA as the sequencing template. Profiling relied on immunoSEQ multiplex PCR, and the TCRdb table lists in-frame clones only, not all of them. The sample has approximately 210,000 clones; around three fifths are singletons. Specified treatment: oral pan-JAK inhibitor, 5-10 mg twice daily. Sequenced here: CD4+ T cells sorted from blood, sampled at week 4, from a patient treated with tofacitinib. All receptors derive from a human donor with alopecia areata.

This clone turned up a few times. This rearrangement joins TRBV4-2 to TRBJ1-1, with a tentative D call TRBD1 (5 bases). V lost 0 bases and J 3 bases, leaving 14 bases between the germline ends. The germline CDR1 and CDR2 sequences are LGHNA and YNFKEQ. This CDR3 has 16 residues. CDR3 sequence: CASSQEVGQGDTEAFF. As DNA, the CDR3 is TGTGCCAGCAGCCAAGAGGTCGGGCAGGGCGACACTGAAGCTTTCTTT.

CDR3 coding DNA: TGCAGCGTTCTCCCGACAGCCAACTATGGCTACACCTTC. Translation gives CSVLPTANYGYTF. The V call is TRBV29-1, the J call TRBJ1-2; tentative D call: TRBD1 (5 bases). Germline V gene lookup returns CDR1 SQVTM and CDR2 ANQGSEA. The CDR3 totals 13 residues. Trimming left V 5 bases short and J 2 bases short, with 12 bases between. Supplemented by reference TRBV29-1 and TRBJ1-2, the full variable domain reads SAVISQKPSRDICQRGTSLTIQCQVDSQVTMMFWYRQQPGQSLTLIATANQGSEATYESGFVIDKFPISRPNLTFSTLTVSNMSPEDSSIYLCSVLPTANYGYTFGSGTRLTVV.

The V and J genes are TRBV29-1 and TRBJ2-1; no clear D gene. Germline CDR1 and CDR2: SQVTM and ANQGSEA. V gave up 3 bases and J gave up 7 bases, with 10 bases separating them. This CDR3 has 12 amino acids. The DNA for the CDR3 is TGCAGCGTTGACCGTACATGGAATGAGCAGTTCTTC. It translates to CSVDRTWNEQFF.

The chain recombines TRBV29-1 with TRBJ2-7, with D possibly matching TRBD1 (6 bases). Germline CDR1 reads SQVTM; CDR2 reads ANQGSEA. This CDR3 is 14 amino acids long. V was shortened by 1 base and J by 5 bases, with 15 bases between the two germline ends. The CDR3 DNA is TGCAGCGTTGAAGTGGGTGACAGGCCCAACGAGCAGTACTTC. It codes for CSVEVGDRPNEQYF.

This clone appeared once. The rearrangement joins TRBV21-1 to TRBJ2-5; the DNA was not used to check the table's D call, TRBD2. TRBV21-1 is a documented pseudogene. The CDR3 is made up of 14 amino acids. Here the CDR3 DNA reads TGTGCCAGCAGCAAGGGACTACTCCAAGAGACCCAGTACTTC. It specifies CASSKGLLQETQYF.

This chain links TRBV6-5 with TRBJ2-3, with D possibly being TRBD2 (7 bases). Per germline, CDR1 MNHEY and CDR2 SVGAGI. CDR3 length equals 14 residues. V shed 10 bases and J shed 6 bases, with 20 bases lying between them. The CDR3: CATVKGGGWDTQYF. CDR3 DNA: TGTGCCACCGTAAAGGGCGGGGGCTGGGATACGCAGTATTTT.

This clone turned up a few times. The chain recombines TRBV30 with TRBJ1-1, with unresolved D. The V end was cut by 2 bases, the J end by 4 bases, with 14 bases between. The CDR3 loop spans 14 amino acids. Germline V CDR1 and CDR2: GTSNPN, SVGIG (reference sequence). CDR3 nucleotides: TGTGCCTGGAGTAAGGGCACTTTGAGCACTGAAGCTTTCTTT. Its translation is CAWSKGTLSTEAFF.

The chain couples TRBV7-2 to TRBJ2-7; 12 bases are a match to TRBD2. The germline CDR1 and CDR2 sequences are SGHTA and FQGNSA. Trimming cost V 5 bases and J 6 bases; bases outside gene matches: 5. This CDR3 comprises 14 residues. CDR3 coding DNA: TGTGCCAGCAGCAGGACTAGCGGGGAGGGCGAGCAGTACTTC. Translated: CASSRTSGEGEQYF.

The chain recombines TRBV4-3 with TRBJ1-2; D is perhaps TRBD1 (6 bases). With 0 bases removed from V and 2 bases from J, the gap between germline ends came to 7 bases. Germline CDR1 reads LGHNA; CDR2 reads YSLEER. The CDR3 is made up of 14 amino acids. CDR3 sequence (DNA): TGCGCCAGCAGCCAAGAGGACAGCAACTATGGCTACACCTTC. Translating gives CASSQEDSNYGYTF.

The CDR3 DNA follows: TGCAGCGTTGAAAGTCGACTTTCAAACACTGAAGCTTTCTTT. Its protein product is CSVESRLSNTEAFF. The chain has TRBV29-1 and TRBJ1-1; D not resolved. Per the germline V gene, CDR1 is SQVTM and CDR2 is ANQGSEA. Trimming pared 2 bases from V and 2 bases from J, leaving 12 bases between. The CDR3 consists of 14 residues.

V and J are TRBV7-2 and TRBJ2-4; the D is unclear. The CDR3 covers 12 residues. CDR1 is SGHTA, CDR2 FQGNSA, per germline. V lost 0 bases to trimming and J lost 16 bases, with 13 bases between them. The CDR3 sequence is CASSLAGWGTYF. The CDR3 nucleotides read TGTGCCAGCAGCTTAGCGGGCTGGGGAACTTACTTC.

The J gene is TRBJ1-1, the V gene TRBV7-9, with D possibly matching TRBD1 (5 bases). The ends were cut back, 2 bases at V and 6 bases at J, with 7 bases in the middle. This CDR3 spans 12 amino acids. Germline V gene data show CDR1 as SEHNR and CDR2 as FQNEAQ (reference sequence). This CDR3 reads CASSLQGPEAFF. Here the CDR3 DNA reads TGTGCCAGCAGCTTACAGGGACCTGAAGCTTTCTTT.